This is a list of T cell receptor beta chains from one sample in a study of beta chain features in type 1 diabetes. Some clones are missing from TCRdb's copy, which holds only in-frame ones; the method was immunoSEQ multiplex PCR. The profile shows 400,000 to 450,000 clones, over 11% of them singletons. The source material was naive CD4+ T cells from blood. The receptors were sampled from a man between 25 and 39 years old in good health. Each CDR3 is given with its conserved first and last residue. The D gene is left open where the match is weak. Not all rows give a size; the values are once, few, many and, for expanded clones, a class.

V: TRBV11-2; J: TRBJ2-5; size: NA; D: TRBD1; CDR3: CASSLGIDRVKQETQYF; DNA: TGTGCCAGCAGCTTAGGTATCGACAGGGTTAAGCAAGAGACCCAGTACTTC
V: TRBV11-2; J: TRBJ2-3; size: NA; D: NA; CDR3: CATGGSDTQYF; DNA: TGTGCCACCGGGGGTTCAGATACGCAGTATTTT
V: TRBV30; J: TRBJ2-1; size: NA; D: TRBD1; CDR3: CAQDRALNEQFF; DNA: TGTGCCCAGGACAGGGCCCTCAATGAGCAGTTCTTC
V: TRBV20-1; J: TRBJ2-7; size: NA; D: NA; CDR3: CSARSVGEQYF; DNA: TGCAGTGCTAGGAGTGTGGGCGAGCAGTACTTC
V: TRBV20-1; J: TRBJ2-1; size: few; D: NA; CDR3: CSCSGYNEQFF; DNA: TGCAGTTGTAGCGGCTACAATGAGCAGTTCTTC
V: TRBV5-4; J: TRBJ2-3; size: NA; D: NA; CDR3: CASSFLGREDTQYF; DNA: TGTGCCAGCAGCTTTTTGGGCAGGGAAGATACGCAGTATTTT
V: TRBV7-2; J: TRBJ2-7; size: few; D: NA; CDR3: CASSLGRALSYEQYF; DNA: TGTGCCAGCAGCTTAGGGAGGGCTCTATCCTACGAGCAGTACTTC
V: TRBV4-2; J: TRBJ2-3; size: NA; D: NA; CDR3: CASSQDRLAASTDTQYF; DNA: TGTGCCAGCAGCCAAGATCGCCTAGCAGCTAGCACAGATACGCAGTATTTT
V: TRBV9; J: TRBJ2-1; size: few; D: NA; CDR3: CASSFSLGLDEQFF; DNA: TGTGCCAGCAGCTTTAGTCTGGGCCTGGATGAGCAGTTCTTC
V: TRBV7-9; J: TRBJ2-3; size: NA; D: NA; CDR3: CASSLGTLLKDTQYF; DNA: TGTGCCAGCAGCTTAGGCACCCTACTTAAAGATACGCAGTATTTT
V: TRBV7-9; J: TRBJ2-1; size: many; D: TRBD1; CDR3: CASTLGQGYNEQFF; DNA: TGTGCCAGCACCCTGGGACAGGGTTACAATGAGCAGTTCTTC
V: TRBV6-5; J: TRBJ1-1; size: NA; D: TRBD1; CDR3: CASSRPGQGLTEAFF; DNA: TGTGCCAGCAGCCGCCCGGGACAGGGTCTCACTGAAGCTTTCTTT
V: TRBV9; J: TRBJ2-7; size: NA; D: NA; CDR3: CASSVAAGYEQYF; DNA: TGTGCCAGCAGCGTAGCGGCAGGGTACGAGCAGTACTTC
V: TRBV6-5; J: TRBJ2-1; size: few; D: NA; CDR3: CASSYSKVYNEQFF; DNA: TGTGCCAGCAGTTACTCGAAGGTCTACAATGAGCAGTTCTTC
V: TRBV5-1; J: TRBJ1-2; size: NA; D: NA; CDR3: CASSSYDRNYGYTF; DNA: TGCGCCAGCAGCAGCTACGACAGGAACTATGGCTACACCTTC
V: TRBV2; J: TRBJ2-1; size: few; D: TRBD2; CDR3: CASSEKVRASGSDEQFF; DNA: TGTGCCAGCAGTGAAAAGGTGAGGGCTAGCGGGTCCGATGAGCAGTTCTTC
V: TRBV6-6; J: TRBJ1-2; size: few; D: NA; CDR3: CATYGLGLNYGYTF; DNA: TGTGCCACATACGGACTGGGACTTAACTATGGCTACACCTTC
V: TRBV12-5; J: TRBJ2-3; size: few; D: TRBD2; CDR3: CASGLVLHGRGNTQYF; DNA: TGTGCTAGTGGTTTGGTACTACACGGGAGGGGGAATACGCAGTATTTT
V: TRBV10-3; J: TRBJ2-5; size: few; D: NA; CDR3: CAISEEGWETQYF; DNA: TGTGCCATCAGTGAAGAGGGCTGGGAGACCCAGTACTTC
V: TRBV29-1; J: TRBJ1-5; size: few; D: NA; CDR3: CSVGDGNSNQPQHF; DNA: TGCAGCGTTGGGGACGGAAATAGCAATCAGCCCCAGCATTTT
V: TRBV20-1; J: TRBJ2-5; size: NA; D: NA; CDR3: CSAQLQETQYF; DNA: TGCAGTGCCCAGCTGCAAGAGACCCAGTACTTC
V: TRBV7-7; J: TRBJ1-1; size: NA; D: NA; CDR3: CASSFLVNTEAFF; DNA: TGTGCCAGCAGCTTTTTAGTGAACACTGAAGCTTTCTTT